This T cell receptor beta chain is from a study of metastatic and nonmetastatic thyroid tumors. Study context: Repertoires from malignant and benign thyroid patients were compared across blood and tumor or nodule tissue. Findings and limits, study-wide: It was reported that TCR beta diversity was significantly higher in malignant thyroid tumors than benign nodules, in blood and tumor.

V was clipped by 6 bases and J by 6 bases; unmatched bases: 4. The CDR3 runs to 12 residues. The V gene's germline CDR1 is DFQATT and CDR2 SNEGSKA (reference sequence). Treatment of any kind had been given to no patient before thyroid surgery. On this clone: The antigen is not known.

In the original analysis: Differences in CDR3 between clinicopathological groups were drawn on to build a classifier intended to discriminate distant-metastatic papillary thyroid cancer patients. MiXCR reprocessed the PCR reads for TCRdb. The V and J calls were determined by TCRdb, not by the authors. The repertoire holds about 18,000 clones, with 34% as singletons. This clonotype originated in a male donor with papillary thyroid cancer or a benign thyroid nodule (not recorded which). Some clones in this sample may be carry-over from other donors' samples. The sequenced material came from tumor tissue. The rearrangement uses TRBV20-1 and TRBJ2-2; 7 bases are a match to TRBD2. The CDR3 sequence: CSARGDAGELFF. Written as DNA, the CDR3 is TGCAGTGCCCGGGGGGATGCCGGGGAGCTGTTTTTT.